Sequencing of this TCR beta chain was carried out in a study of memory CD4+ T cells and cytomegalovirus serostatus. Across the whole study: Of the healthy Belgian adults, 9 were CMV seropositive and fewer than 30 seronegative.

Whole-study results and caveats: CD4+ memory repertoires contained about two fifths of the 164 reported CMV TCRbeta sequences.

As regards this clone: Its target is not known.

Trimming left V 4 bases short and J 6 bases short, with 10 bases between. From germline, CDR1 is SQVTM and CDR2 ANQGSEA. The CDR3 sequence is 12 residues long. The sort gate was single viable CD3+CD4+CD8-CD45RO+ cells for memory CD4+ T cells. Donors' CMV status reflects serum IgG against pp150, pp28, p38, p52. The method was immunoSEQ multiplex PCR; TCRdb's version includes in-frame clones alone and lacks a portion of them. The table shows around 53,000 clones, with approximately 79% occurring only once. The rearrangement uses TRBV29-1 and TRBJ1-5; D gene ambiguous. The receptor was derived from an adult in good health and CMV-seronegative. Sequencing input: memory CD4+ T cells from blood. The CDR3 nucleotides are TGCAGCGTTGGCGGGAAGGGTCAGCCCCAGCATTTT. Its translation is CSVGGKGQPQHF.